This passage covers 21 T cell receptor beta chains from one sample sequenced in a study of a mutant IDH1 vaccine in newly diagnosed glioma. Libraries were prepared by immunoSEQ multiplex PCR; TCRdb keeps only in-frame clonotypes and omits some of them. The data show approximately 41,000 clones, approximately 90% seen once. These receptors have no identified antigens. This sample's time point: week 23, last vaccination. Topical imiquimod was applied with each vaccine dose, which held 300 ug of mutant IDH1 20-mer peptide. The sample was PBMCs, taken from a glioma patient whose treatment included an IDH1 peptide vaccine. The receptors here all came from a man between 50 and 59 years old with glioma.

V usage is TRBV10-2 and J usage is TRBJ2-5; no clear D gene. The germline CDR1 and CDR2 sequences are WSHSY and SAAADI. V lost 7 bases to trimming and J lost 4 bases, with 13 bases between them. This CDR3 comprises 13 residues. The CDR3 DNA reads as TGCGCCAGCACCCCATCTCGCCCAGAGACCCAGTACTTC. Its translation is CASTPSRPETQYF.

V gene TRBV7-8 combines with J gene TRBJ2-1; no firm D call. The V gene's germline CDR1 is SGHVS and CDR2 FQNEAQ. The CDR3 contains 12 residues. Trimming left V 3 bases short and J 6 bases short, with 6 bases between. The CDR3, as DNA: TGTGCCAGCAGCTTCATCGCCAATGAGCAGTTCTTC. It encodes CASSFIANEQFF.

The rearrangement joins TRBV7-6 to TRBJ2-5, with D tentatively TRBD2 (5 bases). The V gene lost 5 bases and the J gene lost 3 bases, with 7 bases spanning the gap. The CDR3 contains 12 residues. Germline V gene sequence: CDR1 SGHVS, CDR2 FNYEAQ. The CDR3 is CASSPGKETQYF. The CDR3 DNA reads TGTGCCAGCAGCCCGGGGAAAGAGACCCAGTACTTC.

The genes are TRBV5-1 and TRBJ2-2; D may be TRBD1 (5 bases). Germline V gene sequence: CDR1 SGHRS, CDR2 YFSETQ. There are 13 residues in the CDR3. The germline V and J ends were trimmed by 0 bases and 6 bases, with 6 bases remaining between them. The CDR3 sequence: CASSLEGSGELFF. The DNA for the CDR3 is TGCGCCAGCAGCTTGGAGGGGTCCGGGGAGCTGTTTTTT.

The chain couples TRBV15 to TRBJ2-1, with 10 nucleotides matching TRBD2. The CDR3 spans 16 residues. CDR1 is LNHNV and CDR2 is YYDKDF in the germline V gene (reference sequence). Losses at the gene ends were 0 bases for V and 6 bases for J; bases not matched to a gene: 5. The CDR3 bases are TGTGCCACCAGCAGAGATCGCCTAGCGGGAGTCAATGAGCAGTTCTTC. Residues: CATSRDRLAGVNEQFF.

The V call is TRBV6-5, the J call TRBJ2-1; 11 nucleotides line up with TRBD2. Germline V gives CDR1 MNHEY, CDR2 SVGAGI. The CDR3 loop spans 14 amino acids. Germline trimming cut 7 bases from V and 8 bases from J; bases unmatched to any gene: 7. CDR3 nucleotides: TGTGCCAGCAAAGCCGGACTAGCGGGCCATGAGCAGTTCTTC. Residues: CASKAGLAGHEQFF.

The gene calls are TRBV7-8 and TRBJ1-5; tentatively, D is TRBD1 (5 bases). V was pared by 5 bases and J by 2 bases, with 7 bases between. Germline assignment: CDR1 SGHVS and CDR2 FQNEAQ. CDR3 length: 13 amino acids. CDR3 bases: TGTGCCAGCAGCCCAGGGCGCAATCAGCCCCAGCATTTT. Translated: CASSPGRNQPQHF.

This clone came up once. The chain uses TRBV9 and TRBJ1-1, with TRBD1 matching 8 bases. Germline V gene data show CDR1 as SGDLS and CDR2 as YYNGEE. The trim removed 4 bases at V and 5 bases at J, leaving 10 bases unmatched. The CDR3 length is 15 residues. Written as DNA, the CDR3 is TGTGCCAGCAGCCCTAGGACAGGGATGGGGACTGAAGCTTTCTTT. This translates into CASSPRTGMGTEAFF.

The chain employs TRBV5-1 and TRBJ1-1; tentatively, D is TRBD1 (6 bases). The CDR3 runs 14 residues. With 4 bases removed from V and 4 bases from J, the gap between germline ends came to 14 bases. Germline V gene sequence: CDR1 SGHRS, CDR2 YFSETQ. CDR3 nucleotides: TGCGCCAGCAGCGTTCAGGGGCCGCTCACTGAAGCTTTCTTT. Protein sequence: CASSVQGPLTEAFF.

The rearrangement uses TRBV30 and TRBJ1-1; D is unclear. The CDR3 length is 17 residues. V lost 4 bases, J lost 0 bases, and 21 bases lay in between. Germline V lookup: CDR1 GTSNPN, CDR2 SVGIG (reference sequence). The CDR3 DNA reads TGTGCCTGGATAAAAGGACGGTGGATCAACATGAACACTGAAGCTTTCTTT. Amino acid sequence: CAWIKGRWINMNTEAFF.

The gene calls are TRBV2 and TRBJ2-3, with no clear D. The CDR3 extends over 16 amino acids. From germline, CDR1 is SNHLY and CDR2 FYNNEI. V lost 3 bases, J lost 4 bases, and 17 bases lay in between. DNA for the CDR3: TGTGCCAGCAGTGAGGGAAACTACCAAAGGTCAGATACGCAGTATTTT. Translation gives CASSEGNYQRSDTQYF.

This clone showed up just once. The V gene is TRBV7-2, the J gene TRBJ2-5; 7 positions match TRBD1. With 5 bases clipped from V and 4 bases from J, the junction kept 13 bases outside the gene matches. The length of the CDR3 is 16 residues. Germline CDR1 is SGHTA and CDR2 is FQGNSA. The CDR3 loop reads CASSQNRGNLGETQYF. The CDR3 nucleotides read TGTGCCAGCAGCCAGAACAGGGGAAATTTAGGAGAGACCCAGTACTTC. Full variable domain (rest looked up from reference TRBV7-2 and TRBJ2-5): GAGVSQSPSNKVTEKGKDVELRCDPISGHTALYWYRQSLGQGLEFLIYFQGNSAPDKSGLPSDRFSAERTGGSVSTLTIQRTQQEDSAVYLCASSQNRGNLGETQYFGPGTRLLVL.

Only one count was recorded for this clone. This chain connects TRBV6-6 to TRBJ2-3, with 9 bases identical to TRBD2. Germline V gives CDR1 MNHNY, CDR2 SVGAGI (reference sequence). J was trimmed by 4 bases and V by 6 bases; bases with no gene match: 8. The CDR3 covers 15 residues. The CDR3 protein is CASRKIAGDSDTQYF. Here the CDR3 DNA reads TGTGCCAGCAGGAAGATAGCGGGAGATTCAGATACGCAGTATTTT.

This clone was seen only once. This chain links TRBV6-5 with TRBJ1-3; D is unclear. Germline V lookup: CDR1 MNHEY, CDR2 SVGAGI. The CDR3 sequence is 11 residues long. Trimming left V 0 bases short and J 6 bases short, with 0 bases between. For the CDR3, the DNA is TGTGCCAGCAGTTACTCAAACACCATATATTTT. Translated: CASSYSNTIYF.

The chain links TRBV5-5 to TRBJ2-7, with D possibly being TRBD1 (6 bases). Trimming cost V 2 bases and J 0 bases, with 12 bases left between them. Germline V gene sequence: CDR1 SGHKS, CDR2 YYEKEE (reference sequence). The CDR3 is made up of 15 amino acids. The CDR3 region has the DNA TGTGCCAGCAGCTTCACCAGGGGCCCCTCCTACGAGCAGTACTTC. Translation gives CASSFTRGPSYEQYF.

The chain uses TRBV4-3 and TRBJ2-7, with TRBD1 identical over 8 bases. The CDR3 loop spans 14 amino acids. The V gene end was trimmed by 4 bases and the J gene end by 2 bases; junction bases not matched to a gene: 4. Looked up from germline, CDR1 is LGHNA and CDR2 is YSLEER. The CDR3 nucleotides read TGCGCCAGCAGCCCGGGGACAGGTGCCTACGAGCAGTACTTC. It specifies CASSPGTGAYEQYF.

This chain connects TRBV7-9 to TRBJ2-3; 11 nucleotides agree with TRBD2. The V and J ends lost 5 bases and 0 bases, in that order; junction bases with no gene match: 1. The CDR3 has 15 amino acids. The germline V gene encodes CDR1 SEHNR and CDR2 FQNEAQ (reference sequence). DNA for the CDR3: TGTGCCAGCAGCCGGACTAGCGGGAGCACAGATACGCAGTATTTT. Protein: CASSRTSGSTDTQYF.

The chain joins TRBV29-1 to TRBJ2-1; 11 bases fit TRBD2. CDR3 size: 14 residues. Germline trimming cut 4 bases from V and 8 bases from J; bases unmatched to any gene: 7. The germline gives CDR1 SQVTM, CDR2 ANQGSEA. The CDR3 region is CSVAPSGGFDEQFF. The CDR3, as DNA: TGCAGCGTTGCCCCTAGCGGGGGGTTTGATGAGCAGTTCTTC.

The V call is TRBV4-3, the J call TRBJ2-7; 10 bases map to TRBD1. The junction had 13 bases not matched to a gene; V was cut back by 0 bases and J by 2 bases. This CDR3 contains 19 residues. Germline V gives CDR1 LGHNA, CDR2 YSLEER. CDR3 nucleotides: TGCGCCAGCAGCCAAGATCGGACAGGGGGACGGATAGGAACCTACGAGCAGTACTTC. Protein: CASSQDRTGGRIGTYEQYF.

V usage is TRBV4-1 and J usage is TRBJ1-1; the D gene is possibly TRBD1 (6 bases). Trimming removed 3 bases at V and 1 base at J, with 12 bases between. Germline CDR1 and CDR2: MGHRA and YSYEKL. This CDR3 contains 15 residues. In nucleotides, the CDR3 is TGCGCCAGCAGCCAGCAAACAGGGAGGAACACTGAAGCTTTCTTT. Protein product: CASSQQTGRNTEAFF.

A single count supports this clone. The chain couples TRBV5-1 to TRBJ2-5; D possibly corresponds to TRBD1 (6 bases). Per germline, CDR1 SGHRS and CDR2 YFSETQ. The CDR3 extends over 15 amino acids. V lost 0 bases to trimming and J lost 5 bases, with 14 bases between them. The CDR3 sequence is CASSLARTDSETQYF. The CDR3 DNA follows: TGCGCCAGCAGCTTGGCTAGGACAGACTCGGAGACCCAGTACTTC.